Included here is one T cell receptor (beta chain) sequence, with context. This entry comes from a study of blood T cell repertoires in COVID-19. Background on the study: Researchers got acute and convalescent COVID-19 samples from the United States, Italy and Spain.

TCRdb keeps only in-frame clones here, not all; method: immunoSEQ multiplex PCR. The data hold 150,000 to 200,000 clones, with approximately 86% observed a single time. V shed 10 bases and J 3 bases; nucleotides not matched to a gene: 10. The CDR3 is made up of 17 amino acids. Per the germline V gene, CDR1 is MDHEN and CDR2 is SYDVKM. This clonotype was obtained from a man in his late teens or twenties with acute or convalescent COVID-19. The sequencing sample was made of peripheral blood. The rearrangement links TRBV28 to TRBJ2-3; the match to TRBD2 covers 16 bases. The CDR3 region is CATGLAGGRMGTDTQYF. For the CDR3, the DNA is TGTGCCACGGGACTAGCGGGGGGGCGTATGGGGACAGATACGCAGTATTTT.